The T cell receptor (beta chain) described here comes from a study of cytomegalovirus exposure and HLA in healthy donors. Study background: Roughly 179 million T cells yielded 100 million or so unique TCR beta sequences, as an earlier analysis found. Study-level points and caveats: Previously analyzed data showed that most TCR beta V segments were productive at a frequency of about 87% or about 30%. Donor immune exposure was known only as CMV serostatus.

CDR1 ENHRY and CDR2 SYGVKD come from the germline V gene. The V end lost 8 bases, the J end lost 5 bases, and 22 bases lay between the germline ends. This CDR3 contains 15 residues. PCR used 60 Vbeta primers and 13 Jbeta primers. Repertoires were generated with immunoSEQ multiplex PCR, while TCRdb's copy carries only in-frame clones and drops some. The table records approximately 98,000 clones, around 67% of them present only once. Remarks on this clone: Its antigen is currently unknown.

The source of this sequence is a male donor in good health and CMV-seronegative. The chain has TRBV10-3 and TRBJ2-7; D perhaps matches TRBD1 (6 bases). Sequences were obtained from PBMCs. The CDR3 bases are TGTGCCATCGGAAGAGAGTGGACAGAGTCCCACGAGCAGTACTTC. Translating it yields CAIGREWTESHEQYF.